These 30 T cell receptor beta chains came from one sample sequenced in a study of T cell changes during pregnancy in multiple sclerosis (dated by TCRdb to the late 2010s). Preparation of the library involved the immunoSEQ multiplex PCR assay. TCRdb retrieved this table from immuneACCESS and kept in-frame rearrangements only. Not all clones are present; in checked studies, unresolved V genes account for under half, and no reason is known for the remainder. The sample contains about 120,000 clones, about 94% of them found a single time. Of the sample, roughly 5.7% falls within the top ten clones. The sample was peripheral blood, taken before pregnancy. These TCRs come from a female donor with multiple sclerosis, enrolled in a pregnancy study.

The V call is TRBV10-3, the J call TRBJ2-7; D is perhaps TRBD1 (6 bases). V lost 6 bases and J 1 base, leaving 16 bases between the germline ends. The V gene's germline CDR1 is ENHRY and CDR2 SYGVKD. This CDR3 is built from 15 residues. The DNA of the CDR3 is TGTGCCATCAGCCAACCCTCAACAGGGTCCTACGAGCAGTACTTC. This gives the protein CAISQPSTGSYEQYF.

The CDR3 nucleotides are TGTGCCAGCAGTGAAGGGGACAGATGGAATGAAAAACTGTTTTTT. It yields the protein CASSEGDRWNEKLFF. J is TRBJ1-4 and V is TRBV6-1, with 7 positions matching TRBD1. CDR3 length: 15 residues. Germline V gene data show CDR1 as MNHNS and CDR2 as SASEGT. Trimming cost V 1 base and J 5 bases; bases outside gene matches: 4.

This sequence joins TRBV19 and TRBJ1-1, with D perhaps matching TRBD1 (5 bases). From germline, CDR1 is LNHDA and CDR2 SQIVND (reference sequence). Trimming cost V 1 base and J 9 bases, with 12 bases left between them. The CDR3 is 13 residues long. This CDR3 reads CASSIGDDSKAFF. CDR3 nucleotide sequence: TGTGCCAGTAGTATAGGTGATGACAGTAAAGCTTTCTTT.

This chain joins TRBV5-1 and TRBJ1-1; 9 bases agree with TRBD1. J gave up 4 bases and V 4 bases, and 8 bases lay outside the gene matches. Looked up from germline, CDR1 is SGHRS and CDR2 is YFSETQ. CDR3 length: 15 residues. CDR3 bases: TGCGCCAGCAGCCCGGATCTGGGACAGGGCACTGAAGCTTTCTTT. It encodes CASSPDLGQGTEAFF.

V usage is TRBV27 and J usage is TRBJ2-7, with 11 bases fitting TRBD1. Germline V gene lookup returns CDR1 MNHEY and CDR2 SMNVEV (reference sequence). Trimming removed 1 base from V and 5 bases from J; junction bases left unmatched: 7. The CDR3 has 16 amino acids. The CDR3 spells CASSLYRTGGLDEQYF. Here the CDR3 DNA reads TGTGCCAGCAGTTTATATAGGACAGGGGGCTTGGACGAGCAGTACTTC.

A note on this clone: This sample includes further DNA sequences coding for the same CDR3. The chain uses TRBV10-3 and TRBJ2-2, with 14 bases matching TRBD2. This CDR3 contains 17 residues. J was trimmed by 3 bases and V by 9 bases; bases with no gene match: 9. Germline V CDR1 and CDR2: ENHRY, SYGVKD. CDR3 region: CAINTGTSGSYTGELFF. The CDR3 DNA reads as TGTGCCATTAATACCGGGACTAGCGGGAGTTACACCGGGGAGCTGTTTTTT.

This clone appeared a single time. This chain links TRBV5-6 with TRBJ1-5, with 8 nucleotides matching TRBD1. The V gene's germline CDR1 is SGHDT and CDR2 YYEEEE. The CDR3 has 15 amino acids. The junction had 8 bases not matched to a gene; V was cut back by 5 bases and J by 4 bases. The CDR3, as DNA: TGTGCCAGCAGTACCTTTGACAGGGGTAATCAGCCCCAGCATTTT. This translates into CASSTFDRGNQPQHF. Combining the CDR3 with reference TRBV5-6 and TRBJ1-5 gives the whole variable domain DAGVTQSPTHLIKTRGQQVTLRCSPKSGHDTVSWYQQALGQGPQFIFQYYEEEERQRGNFPDRFSGHQFPNYSSELNVNALLLGDSALYLCASSTFDRGNQPQHFGDGTRLSIL.

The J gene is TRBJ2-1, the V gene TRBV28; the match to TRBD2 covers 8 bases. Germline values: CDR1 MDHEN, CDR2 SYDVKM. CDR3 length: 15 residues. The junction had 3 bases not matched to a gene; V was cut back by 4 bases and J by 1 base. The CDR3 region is CASSSAGGSYNEQFF. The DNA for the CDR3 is TGTGCCAGCAGTTCGGCGGGAGGTTCCTACAATGAGCAGTTCTTC. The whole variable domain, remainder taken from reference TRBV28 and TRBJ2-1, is DVKVTQSSRYLVKRTGEKVFLECVQDMDHENMFWYRQDPGLGLRLIYFSYDVKMKEKGDIPEGYSVSREKKERFSLILESASTNQTSMYLCASSSAGGSYNEQFFGPGTRLTVL.

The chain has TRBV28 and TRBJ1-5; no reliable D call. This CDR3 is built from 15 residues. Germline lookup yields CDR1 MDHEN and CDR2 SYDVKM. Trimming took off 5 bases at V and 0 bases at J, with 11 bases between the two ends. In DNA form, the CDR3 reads TGTGCCAGCAGTGGCGGACTGTATAGCAATCAGCCCCAGCATTTT. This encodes CASSGGLYSNQPQHF.

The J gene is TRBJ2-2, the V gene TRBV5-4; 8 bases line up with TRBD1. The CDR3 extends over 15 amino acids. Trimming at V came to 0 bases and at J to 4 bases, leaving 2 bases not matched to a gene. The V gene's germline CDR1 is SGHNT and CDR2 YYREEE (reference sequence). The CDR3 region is CASSLGTGGTGELFF. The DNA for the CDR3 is TGTGCCAGCAGCTTGGGTACAGGGGGCACCGGGGAGCTGTTTTTT.

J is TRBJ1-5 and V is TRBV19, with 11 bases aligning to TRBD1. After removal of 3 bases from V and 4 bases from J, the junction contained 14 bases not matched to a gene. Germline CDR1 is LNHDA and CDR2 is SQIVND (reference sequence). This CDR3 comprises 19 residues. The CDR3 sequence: CASSIPLDRGRRGNQPQHF. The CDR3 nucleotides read TGTGCCAGTAGTATCCCACTGGACAGGGGGCGCCGGGGAAATCAGCCCCAGCATTTT.

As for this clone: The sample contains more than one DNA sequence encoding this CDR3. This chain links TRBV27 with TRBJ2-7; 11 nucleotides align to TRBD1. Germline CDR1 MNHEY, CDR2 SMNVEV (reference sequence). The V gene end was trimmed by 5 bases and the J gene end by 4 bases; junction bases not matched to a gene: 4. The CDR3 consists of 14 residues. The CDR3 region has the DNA TGTGCCAGCAGTAGTGGGACAGGGGGGTACGAGCAGTACTTC. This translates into CASSSGTGGYEQYF.

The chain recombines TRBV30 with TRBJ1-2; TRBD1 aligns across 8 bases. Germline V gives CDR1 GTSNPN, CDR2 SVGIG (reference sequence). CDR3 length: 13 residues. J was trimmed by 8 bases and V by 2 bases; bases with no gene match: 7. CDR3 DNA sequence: TGTGCCTGGAGTAGAACAGGGGGAAGGGGCTACACCTTC. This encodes CAWSRTGGRGYTF.

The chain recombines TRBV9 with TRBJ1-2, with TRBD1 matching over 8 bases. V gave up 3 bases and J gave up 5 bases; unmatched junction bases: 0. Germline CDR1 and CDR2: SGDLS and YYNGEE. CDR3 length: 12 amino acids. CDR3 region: CASSDRGYGYTF. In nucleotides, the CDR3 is TGTGCCAGCAGCGACAGGGGGTATGGCTACACCTTC.

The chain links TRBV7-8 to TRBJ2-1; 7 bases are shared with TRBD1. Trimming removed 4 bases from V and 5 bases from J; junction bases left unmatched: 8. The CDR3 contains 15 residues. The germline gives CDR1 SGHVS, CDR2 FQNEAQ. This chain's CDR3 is CASSSPTGINNEQFF. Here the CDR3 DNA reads TGTGCCAGCAGCTCCCCGACAGGGATAAACAATGAGCAGTTCTTC.

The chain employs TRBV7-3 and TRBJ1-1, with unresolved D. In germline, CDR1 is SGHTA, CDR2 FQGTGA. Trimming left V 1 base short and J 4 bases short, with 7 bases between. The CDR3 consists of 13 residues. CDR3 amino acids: CASSLSRGTEAFF. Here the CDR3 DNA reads TGTGCCAGCAGCTTAAGCCGGGGCACTGAAGCTTTCTTT. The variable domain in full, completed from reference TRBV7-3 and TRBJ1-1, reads GAGVSQTPSNKVTEKGKYVELRCDPISGHTALYWYRQSLGQGPEFLIYFQGTGAADDSGLPNDRFFAVRPEGSVSTLKIQRTERGDSAVYLCASSLSRGTEAFFGQGTRLTVV.

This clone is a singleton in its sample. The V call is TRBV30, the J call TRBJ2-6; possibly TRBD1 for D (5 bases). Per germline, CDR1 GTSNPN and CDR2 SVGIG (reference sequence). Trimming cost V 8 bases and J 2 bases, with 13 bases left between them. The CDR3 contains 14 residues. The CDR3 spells CAGRRETGANVLTF. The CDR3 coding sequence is TGTGCCGGACGCAGGGAAACTGGGGCCAACGTCCTGACTTTC. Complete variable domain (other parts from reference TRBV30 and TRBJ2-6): SQTIHQWPATLVQPVGSPLSLECTVEGTSNPNLYWYRQAAGRGLQLLFYSVGIGQISSEVPQNLSASRPQDRQFILSSKKLLLSDSGFYLCAGRRETGANVLTFGAGSRLTVL.

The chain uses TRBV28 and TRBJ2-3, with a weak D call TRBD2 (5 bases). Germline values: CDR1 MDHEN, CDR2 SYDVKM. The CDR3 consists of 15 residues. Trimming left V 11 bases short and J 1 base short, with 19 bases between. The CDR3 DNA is TGTGCCTGCAAGCGGCAAGCGGAGGGCACAGATACGCAGTATTTT. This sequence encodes CACKRQAEGTDTQYF. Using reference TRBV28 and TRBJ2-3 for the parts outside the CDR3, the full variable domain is DVKVTQSSRYLVKRTGEKVFLECVQDMDHENMFWYRQDPGLGLRLIYFSYDVKMKEKGDIPEGYSVSREKKERFSLILESASTNQTSMYLCACKRQAEGTDTQYFGPGTRLTVL.

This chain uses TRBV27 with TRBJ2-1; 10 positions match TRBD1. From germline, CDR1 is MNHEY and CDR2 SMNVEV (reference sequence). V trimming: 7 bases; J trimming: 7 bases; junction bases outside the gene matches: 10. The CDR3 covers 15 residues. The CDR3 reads CASILRDRGRNEQFF. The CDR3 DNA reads TGTGCCAGCATCCTCCGGGACAGGGGCAGGAATGAGCAGTTCTTC.

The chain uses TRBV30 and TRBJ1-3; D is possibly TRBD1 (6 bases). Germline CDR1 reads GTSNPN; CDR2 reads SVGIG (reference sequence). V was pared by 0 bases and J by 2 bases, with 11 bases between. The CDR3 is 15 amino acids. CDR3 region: CAWSVRAGAGNTIYF. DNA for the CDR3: TGTGCCTGGAGTGTACGGGCAGGGGCTGGAAACACCATATATTTT. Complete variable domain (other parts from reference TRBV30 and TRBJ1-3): SQTIHQWPATLVQPVGSPLSLECTVEGTSNPNLYWYRQAAGRGLQLLFYSVGIGQISSEVPQNLSASRPQDRQFILSSKKLLLSDSGFYLCAWSVRAGAGNTIYFGEGSWLTVV.

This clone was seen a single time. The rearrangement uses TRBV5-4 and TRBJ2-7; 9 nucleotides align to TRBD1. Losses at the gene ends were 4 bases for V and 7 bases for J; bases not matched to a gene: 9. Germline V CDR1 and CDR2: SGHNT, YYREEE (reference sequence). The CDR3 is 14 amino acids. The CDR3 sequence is CASSPTGTGREQYF. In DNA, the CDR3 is TGTGCCAGCAGCCCTACCGGGACAGGGAGGGAGCAGTACTTC. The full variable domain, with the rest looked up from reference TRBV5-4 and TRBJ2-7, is ETGVTQSPTHLIKTRGQQVTLRCSSQSGHNTVSWYQQALGQGPQFIFQYYREEENGRGNFPPRFSGLQFPNYSSELNVNALELDDSALYLCASSPTGTGREQYFGPGTRLTVT.

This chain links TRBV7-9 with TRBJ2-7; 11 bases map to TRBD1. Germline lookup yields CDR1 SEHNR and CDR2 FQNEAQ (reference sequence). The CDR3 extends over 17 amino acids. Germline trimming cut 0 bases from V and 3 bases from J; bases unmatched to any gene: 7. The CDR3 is CASSLAAGTGGFYEQYF. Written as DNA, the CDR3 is TGTGCCAGCAGCTTAGCGGCGGGGACAGGGGGTTTCTACGAGCAGTACTTC.

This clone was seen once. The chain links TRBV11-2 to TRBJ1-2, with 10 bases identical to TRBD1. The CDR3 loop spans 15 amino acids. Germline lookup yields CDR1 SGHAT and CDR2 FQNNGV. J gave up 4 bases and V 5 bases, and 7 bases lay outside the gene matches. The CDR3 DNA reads TGTGCCAGCAGCGCCCGGGACAGGGGAGTCTATGGCTACACCTTC. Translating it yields CASSARDRGVYGYTF.

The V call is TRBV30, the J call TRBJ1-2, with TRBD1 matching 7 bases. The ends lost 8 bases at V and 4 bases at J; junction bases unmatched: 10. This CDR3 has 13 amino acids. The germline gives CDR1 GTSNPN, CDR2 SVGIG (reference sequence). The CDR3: CASTGALSYGYTF. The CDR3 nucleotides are TGTGCCAGTACAGGGGCCCTCAGCTATGGCTACACCTTC.

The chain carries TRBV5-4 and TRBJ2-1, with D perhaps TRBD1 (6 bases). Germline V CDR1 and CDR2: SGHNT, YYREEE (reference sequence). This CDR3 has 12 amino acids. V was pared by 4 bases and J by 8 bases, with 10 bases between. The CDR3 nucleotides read TGTGCCAGCAGCACGGACAGCTATGAGCAGTTCTTC. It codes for CASSTDSYEQFF.

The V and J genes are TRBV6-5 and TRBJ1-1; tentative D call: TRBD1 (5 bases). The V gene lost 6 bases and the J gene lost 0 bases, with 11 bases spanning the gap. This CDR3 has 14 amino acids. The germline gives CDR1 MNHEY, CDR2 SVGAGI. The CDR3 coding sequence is TGTGCCAGCAGCTCCCTGGGGCTGAACACTGAAGCTTTCTTT. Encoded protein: CASSSLGLNTEAFF.

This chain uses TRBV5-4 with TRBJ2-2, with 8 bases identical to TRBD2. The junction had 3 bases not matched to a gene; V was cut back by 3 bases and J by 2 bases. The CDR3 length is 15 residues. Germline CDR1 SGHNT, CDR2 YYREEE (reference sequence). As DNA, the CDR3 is TGTGCCAGCAGCTGGAGCGGGGGAAACACCGGGGAGCTGTTTTTT. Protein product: CASSWSGGNTGELFF.

The CDR3 loop reads CSVARAPNTEAFF. The CDR3 bases are TGCAGCGTTGCCAGGGCCCCGAACACTGAAGCTTTCTTT. The chain carries TRBV29-1 and TRBJ1-1; tentative D call: TRBD1 (5 bases). CDR1 is SQVTM, CDR2 ANQGSEA, per germline. V lost 4 bases to trimming and J lost 1 base, with 10 bases between them. There are 13 residues in the CDR3.

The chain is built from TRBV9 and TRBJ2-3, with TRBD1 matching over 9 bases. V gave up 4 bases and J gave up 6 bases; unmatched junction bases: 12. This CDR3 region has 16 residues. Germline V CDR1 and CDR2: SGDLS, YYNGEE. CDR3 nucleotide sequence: TGTGCCAGCAGCCCAAGACCGGGACAGGGCGGCGATACGCAGTATTTT. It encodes CASSPRPGQGGDTQYF.

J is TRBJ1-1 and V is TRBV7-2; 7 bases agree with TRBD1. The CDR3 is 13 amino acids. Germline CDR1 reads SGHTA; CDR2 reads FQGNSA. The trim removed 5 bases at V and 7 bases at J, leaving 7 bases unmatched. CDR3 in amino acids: CASSLGGQGEAFF. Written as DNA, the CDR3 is TGTGCCAGCAGCCTAGGGGGCCAGGGTGAAGCTTTCTTT.